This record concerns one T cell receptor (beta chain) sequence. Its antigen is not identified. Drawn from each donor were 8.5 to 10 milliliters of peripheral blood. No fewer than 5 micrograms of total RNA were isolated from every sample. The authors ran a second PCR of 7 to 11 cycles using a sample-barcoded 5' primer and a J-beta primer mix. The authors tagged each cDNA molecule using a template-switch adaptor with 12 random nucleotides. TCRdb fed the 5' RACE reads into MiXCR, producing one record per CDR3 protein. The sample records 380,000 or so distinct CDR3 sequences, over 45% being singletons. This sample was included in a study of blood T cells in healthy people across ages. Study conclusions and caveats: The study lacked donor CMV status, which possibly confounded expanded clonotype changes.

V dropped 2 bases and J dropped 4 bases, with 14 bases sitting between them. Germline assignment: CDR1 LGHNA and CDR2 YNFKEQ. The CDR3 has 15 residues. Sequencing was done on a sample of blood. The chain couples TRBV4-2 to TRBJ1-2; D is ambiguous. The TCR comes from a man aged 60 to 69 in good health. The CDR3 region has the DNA TGTGCCAGCAGCCAACCTATCGGCGGGGTCTATGGCTACACCTTC. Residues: CASSQPIGGVYGYTF.